This T cell receptor beta chain was obtained from a study of metastatic and nonmetastatic thyroid tumors. Across the study: The authors compared repertoires across blood and tumor or nodule tissue from malignant and benign thyroid patients. Broader study findings: In blood and tumor, TCR beta diversity was reportedly significantly higher in malignant thyroid tumors than in benign nodules.

All patients were untreated before thyroid surgery. Ten or more counts support this clone. Its cognate antigen is unknown. Original analysis: Researchers built a distant-metastasis classifier for papillary thyroid cancer that drew on CDR3 differences across clinicopathological groups. TCRdb re-called the PCR reads through MiXCR. The V and J calls, along with clone size, are taken from TCRdb and not from the paper's own processing. The top ten hold about 20% of the sample, which has around 64,000 clones, approximately 4% seen once. This sequence was found in a female donor with papillary thyroid cancer or a benign thyroid nodule (not recorded which). Some clones in this sample may be carry-over from other donors' samples. Sequenced input: blood.

The CDR3 sequence: CASKPRQGSYEQYF. CDR3 DNA sequence: TGTGCCAGCAAACCACGACAGGGGTCCTACGAGCAGTACTTC. The chain is built from TRBV12-3 or TRBV12-4 and TRBJ2-7, with 8 bases identical to TRBD1. V gave up 7 bases and J gave up 1 base; unmatched junction bases: 6. The CDR3 extends over 14 amino acids.